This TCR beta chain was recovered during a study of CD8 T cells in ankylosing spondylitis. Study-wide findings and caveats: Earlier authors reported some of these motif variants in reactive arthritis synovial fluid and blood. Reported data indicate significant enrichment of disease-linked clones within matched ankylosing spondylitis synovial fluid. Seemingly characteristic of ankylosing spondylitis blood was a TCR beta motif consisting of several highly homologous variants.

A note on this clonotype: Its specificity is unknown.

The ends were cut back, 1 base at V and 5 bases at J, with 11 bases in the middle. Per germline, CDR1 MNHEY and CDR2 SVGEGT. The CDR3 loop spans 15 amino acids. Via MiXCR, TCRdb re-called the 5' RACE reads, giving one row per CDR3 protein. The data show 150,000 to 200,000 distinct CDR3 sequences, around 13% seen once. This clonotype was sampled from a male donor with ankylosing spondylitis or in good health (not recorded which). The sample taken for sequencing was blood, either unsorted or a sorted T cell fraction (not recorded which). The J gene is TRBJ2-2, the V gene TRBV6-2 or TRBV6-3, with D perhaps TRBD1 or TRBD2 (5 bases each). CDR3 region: CASSYFGTVTGELFF. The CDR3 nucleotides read TGTGCCAGCAGTTACTTCGGGACCGTAACCGGGGAGCTGTTTTTT.